Sequencing of this T cell receptor (beta chain) was carried out in a study of blood T cell repertoires in COVID-19. Study-level information: COVID-19 samples collected from the United States, Italy and Spain covered acute and convalescent phases.

With 4 bases clipped from V and 6 bases from J, the junction kept 8 bases outside the gene matches. Germline V gene sequence: CDR1 SGHTA, CDR2 FQGNSA. The CDR3 covers 14 residues. In the authors' workflow: The assay estimated nucleated cells by amplifying reference gene primers. Clones were read by immunoSEQ multiplex PCR, and TCRdb kept only the in-frame ones, dropping some. That table is the source of V, J and clone size, and D and trimming were worked out from the DNA. The table lists 200,000 to 300,000 clones, over 80% of them singletons, with around 5.9% in the top ten. The sequencing sample was made of peripheral blood. The chain joins TRBV7-2 to TRBJ2-7, with 8 bases matching TRBD2. This TCR came from a human donor in a cohort sampled during active COVID-19. The CDR3 nucleotides are TGTGCCAGCAGCTCACCGGGACTAGTGGCCGAGCAGTACTTC. As protein: CASSSPGLVAEQYF.